These 29 T cell receptor beta chains share one sample of origin, sequenced in a study of glioma-infiltrating T cells. Amplification of TCR alpha and beta CDR3 regions from RNA used iRepertoire nested multiplex PCR. One entry per CDR3 protein results from TCRdb running MiXCR on the multiplex PCR reads. This table has more than 350,000 distinct CDR3 sequences, 35% to 45% appearing once. Sample: glioma tissue, nonneoplastic brain tissue, or PBMCs (not recorded which). The receptors were sampled from a human donor with low-grade glioma or glioblastoma, undergoing nonglioma brain surgery, or in good health (not recorded which).

The V and J genes are TRBV28 and TRBJ1-1, with D possibly matching TRBD1 (6 bases). The germline V gene encodes CDR1 MDHEN and CDR2 SYDVKM. Trimming took 2 bases from V and 5 from J, leaving 12 bases between them. The CDR3 consists of 14 residues. The CDR3 DNA reads as TGTGCCAGCAGTTTACGGGGGGCGCGGACTGAAGCTTTCTTT. Translating gives CASSLRGARTEAFF.

The chain joins TRBV7-3 to TRBJ2-1; 10 bases are shared with TRBD2. CDR3 length equals 16 residues. Trimming cost V 1 base and J 4 bases; bases outside gene matches: 4. CDR1 is SGHTA, CDR2 FQGTGA, per germline. CDR3 in DNA: TGTGCCAGCAGCTTAATGAGCGGGAGGGCTTACAATGAGCAGTTCTTC. This translates into CASSLMSGRAYNEQFF.

The rearrangement links TRBV28 to TRBJ2-4, with D possibly TRBD1 on 6 matching bases. The germline V and J ends were trimmed by 7 bases and 0 bases, with 10 bases remaining between them. The CDR3 has 14 amino acids. The germline V gene encodes CDR1 MDHEN and CDR2 SYDVKM. The CDR3 nucleotides are TGTGCCAGCATGGACAGACTAGCCAAAAACATTCAGTACTTC. Amino acids: CASMDRLAKNIQYF.

A note on this clonotype: One base away lies a much larger clone, so this may be a sequencing read error. The rearrangement uses TRBV28 and TRBJ1-1, with a tentative D call TRBD1 (5 bases). Trimming took off 8 bases at V and 4 bases at J, with 26 bases between the two ends. The CDR3 length is 17 residues. Germline V lookup: CDR1 MDHEN, CDR2 SYDVKM. The DNA of the CDR3 is TGTGCCAGCCGCCCGGGAGGCAGCACCAGGGTTTTCACTGAAGCTTTCTTT. Protein: CASRPGGSTRVFTEAFF.

This clonotype was observed many times. This rearrangement joins TRBV20-1 to TRBJ2-1; 7 nucleotides agree with TRBD2. Germline V gene sequence: CDR1 DFQATT, CDR2 SNEGSKA (reference sequence). V shed 5 bases and J 3 bases; nucleotides not matched to a gene: 7. The CDR3 is 14 residues long. Here the CDR3 DNA reads TGCAGTGCTCAGACTAGCTCCAGCTACAATGAGCAGTTCTTC. It encodes CSAQTSSSYNEQFF.

V is TRBV19 and J is TRBJ1-1; a possible D gene is TRBD1 (5 bases). CDR3 length: 18 amino acids. The germline V and J ends were trimmed by 3 bases and 0 bases, with 20 bases remaining between them. The germline V gene has CDR1 LNHDA and CDR2 SQIVND (reference sequence). The CDR3 DNA reads TGTGCCAGTAGTATTTATCGGCAGGGACTACGTTTGAACACTGAAGCTTTCTTT. This codes for CASSIYRQGLRLNTEAFF. The full variable domain, its missing parts supplied by reference TRBV19 and TRBJ1-1, is DGGITQSPKYLFRKEGQNVTLSCEQNLNHDAMYWYRQDPGQGLRLIYYSQIVNDFQKGDIAEGYSVSREKKESFPLTVTSAQKNPTAFYLCASSIYRQGLRLNTEAFFGQGTRLTVV.

This clonotype was counted at least ten times. DNA of the CDR3: TGTGCCAGCAGTTCCCCGGGACAGGGTAATTCACCCCTCCACTTT. Amino acid sequence: CASSSPGQGNSPLHF. This sequence joins TRBV28 and TRBJ1-6; 9 bases fit TRBD1. Germline V gene data show CDR1 as MDHEN and CDR2 as SYDVKM. Trimming cost V 4 bases and J 6 bases; bases outside gene matches: 4. The CDR3 has 15 residues.

Regarding this clonotype: Being one base from a much bigger clone, this may be a read error. V is TRBV6-2 or TRBV6-3 and J is TRBJ2-1, with a tentative D call TRBD2 (6 bases). V was clipped by 4 bases and J by 2 bases, with 12 bases between them. The CDR3 length is 15 residues. Germline V lookup: CDR1 MNHEY, CDR2 SVGEGT. This chain's CDR3 is CASSLTRGAYNEQFF. The CDR3 DNA follows: TGTGCCAGCAGTTTGACTAGAGGAGCCTACAATGAGCAGTTCTTC.

The chain links TRBV6-4 to TRBJ1-1; D remains unclear. The CDR3 sequence is 16 residues long. The V end was cut by 2 bases, the J end by 3 bases, with 16 bases between. CDR1 and CDR2 (germline): MRHNA, SNTAGT. DNA of the CDR3: TGTGCCAGCAGTGACGCTAATACCGATCGCGACACTGAAGCTTTCTTT. This codes for CASSDANTDRDTEAFF.

There are a few counts of this clonotype. The CDR3 loop reads CSAGRLSYEQYF. The CDR3 nucleotides are TGCAGTGCCGGGAGGCTTTCATACGAGCAGTACTTC. This chain joins TRBV20-1 and TRBJ2-7; 7 bases align to TRBD2. The CDR3 length is 12 residues. The V and J ends lost 6 bases and 4 bases, in that order; junction bases with no gene match: 6. Looked up from germline, CDR1 is DFQATT and CDR2 is SNEGSKA (reference sequence).

This chain connects TRBV7-3 to TRBJ1-1; a possible D gene is TRBD1 (6 bases). The CDR3 consists of 13 residues. With 5 bases removed from V and 1 base from J, the gap between germline ends came to 8 bases. Germline V gene data show CDR1 as SGHTA and CDR2 as FQGTGA. The CDR3 loop is CASSGGANTEAFF. CDR3 nucleotides: TGTGCCAGCAGCGGGGGCGCGAACACTGAAGCTTTCTTT. The full variable domain, with the rest looked up from reference TRBV7-3 and TRBJ1-1, is GAGVSQTPSNKVTEKGKYVELRCDPISGHTALYWYRQSLGQGPEFLIYFQGTGAADDSGLPNDRFFAVRPEGSVSTLKIQRTERGDSAVYLCASSGGANTEAFFGQGTRLTVV.

The chain uses TRBV7-2 and TRBJ2-1, with D unclear. This CDR3 has 15 amino acids. The germline V gene encodes CDR1 SGHTA and CDR2 FQGNSA. V dropped 4 bases and J dropped 4 bases, with 14 bases sitting between them. CDR3 nucleotides: TGTGCCAGCAGCTCCCTGAAAGCCAGTTACAATGAGCAGTTCTTC. Its translation: CASSSLKASYNEQFF.

The V and J genes are TRBV7-2 and TRBJ2-1; no reliable D call. The CDR3 contains 15 residues. The V gene lost 6 bases and the J gene lost 9 bases, with 21 bases spanning the gap. CDR1 is SGHTA and CDR2 is FQGNSA in the germline V gene. The chain's CDR3 is CASRRSSSAVGEQFF. DNA for the CDR3: TGTGCCAGCAGACGCTCGAGCAGCGCGGTGGGTGAGCAGTTCTTC.

J is TRBJ2-1 and V is TRBV10-3; TRBD2 matches at 12 bases. The germline V gene encodes CDR1 ENHRY and CDR2 SYGVKD. The CDR3 contains 17 residues. J lost 4 bases, V lost 4 bases, and 8 bases had no gene match. This chain's CDR3 is CAISAASGRASYNEQFF. CDR3 coding DNA: TGTGCCATCAGTGCGGCTAGCGGGAGGGCCTCGTACAATGAGCAGTTCTTC.

The V and J genes are TRBV20-1 and TRBJ2-5; 12 bases are a match to TRBD2. The CDR3 extends over 17 amino acids. V shed 6 bases, J shed 5 bases, and the junction held 16 bases outside the gene matches. The germline gives CDR1 DFQATT, CDR2 SNEGSKA (reference sequence). The CDR3 protein is CSARGLAGSHESETQYF. The CDR3 region has the DNA TGCAGTGCCCGAGGACTAGCGGGAAGCCATGAATCGGAGACCCAGTACTTC.

This sequence joins TRBV7-9 and TRBJ2-1; D call uncertain. V shed 6 bases and J shed 5 bases, with 8 bases lying between them. Germline V lookup: CDR1 SEHNR, CDR2 FQNEAQ (reference sequence). The CDR3 consists of 12 residues. The CDR3 DNA follows: TGTGCCAGCAGGGCTCTTGACAATGAGCAGTTCTTC. Protein: CASRALDNEQFF.

The chain couples TRBV15 to TRBJ2-1; 7 positions agree with TRBD2. The J call could be wrong; TRBJ2-7 is a better fit for the DNA end. Germline CDR1 is LNHNV and CDR2 is YYDKDF (reference sequence). This CDR3 region has 12 residues. In nucleotides, the CDR3 is TGTGCCACCAGCGGGAGGGCCTTCGAGCAGTACTTC. This encodes CATSGRAFEQYF.

This clonotype was seen at least ten times. The V and J genes are TRBV20-1 and TRBJ1-1, with D maybe TRBD1 (5 bases). The germline CDR1 and CDR2 sequences are DFQATT and SNEGSKA (reference sequence). CDR3 length: 14 amino acids. Deletions cut 6 bases from V and 1 base from J, with 15 bases between. CDR3 bases: TGCAGTGCCCTGTGGGGGACGGCGAACACTGAAGCTTTCTTT. Amino acid sequence: CSALWGTANTEAFF.

This clonotype was observed a handful of times. V is TRBV6-2 or TRBV6-3 and J is TRBJ2-7; 9 bases agree with TRBD1. CDR3 length equals 15 residues. V shed 7 bases, J shed 1 base, and the junction held 8 bases outside the gene matches. CDR1 MNHEY and CDR2 SVGEGT come from the germline V gene. As DNA, the CDR3 is TGTGCCAGCACTCTACCGGGACAGGGATCCTACGAGCAGTACTTC. Translated, it gives CASTLPGQGSYEQYF.

This clonotype showed up just a few times. Here the CDR3 DNA reads TGTGCCAGCAGTTACAGGGGGTTCAACTCCTACAATGAGCAGTTCTTC. It specifies CASSYRGFNSYNEQFF. This chain uses TRBV27 with TRBJ2-1, with 8 positions matching TRBD1. CDR3 length: 16 amino acids. J gave up 0 bases and V 4 bases, and 5 bases lay outside the gene matches. Germline CDR1 and CDR2: MNHEY and SMNVEV (reference sequence).

J is TRBJ2-7 and V is TRBV4-1, with 12 bases aligning to TRBD2. V trimming: 3 bases; J trimming: 7 bases; junction bases outside the gene matches: 7. CDR3 length: 15 residues. The germline V gene has CDR1 MGHRA and CDR2 YSYEKL. For the CDR3, the DNA is TGCGCCAGCAGCCAGGGAAAGACTAGCGGGAGAGAGCAGTACTTC. As protein: CASSQGKTSGREQYF.

The chain is built from TRBV20-1 and TRBJ2-1, with 7 bases identical to TRBD2. V lost 1 base and J lost 0; bases outside the gene matches: 12. From germline, CDR1 is DFQATT and CDR2 SNEGSKA (reference sequence). There are 18 residues in the CDR3. This CDR3 is CSARGPLGRTSSYNEQFF. Here the CDR3 DNA reads TGCAGTGCTAGAGGACCCCTCGGGAGGACGAGCTCCTACAATGAGCAGTTCTTC.

This clonotype turned up a few times. The chain is built from TRBV27 and TRBJ1-2, with 12 bases that match TRBD1. This CDR3 spans 15 amino acids. Unmatched junction bases numbered 11, after V lost 8 bases and J lost 7 bases. Germline assignment: CDR1 MNHEY and CDR2 SMNVEV (reference sequence). CDR3 sequence: CASGYWDRGQVGYTF. In DNA, the CDR3 is TGTGCCAGCGGGTACTGGGACAGGGGGCAGGTTGGCTACACCTTC.

This clonotype was counted many times. V gene TRBV28 combines with J gene TRBJ1-5; no clear D. Trimming removed 2 bases at V and 6 bases at J, with 11 bases between. The germline gives CDR1 MDHEN, CDR2 SYDVKM. The CDR3 sequence is 14 residues long. In DNA, the CDR3 is TGTGCCAGCAGTTTAGGGGTCTTGGTTCAGCCCCAGCATTTT. It is translated as CASSLGVLVQPQHF.

The CDR3 DNA follows: TGCAGTGCTGACCTTACTAGCGACGGGGAGACCCAGTACTTC. This codes for CSADLTSDGETQYF. The chain couples TRBV20-1 to TRBJ2-5; 7 bases match TRBD2. The CDR3 contains 14 residues. Germline CDR1 and CDR2: DFQATT and SNEGSKA (reference sequence). Unmatched junction bases numbered 11, after V lost 5 bases and J lost 5 bases.

There are many counts of this clonotype. The V call is TRBV6-1, the J call TRBJ2-3; D may be TRBD1 or TRBD2 (5 bases each). The V end was cut by 2 bases, the J end by 6 bases, with 15 bases between. The germline CDR1 and CDR2 sequences are MNHNS and SASEGT. The CDR3 has 15 amino acids. DNA of the CDR3: TGTGCCAGCAGTGAAAGTCGGGGCGGCCGCGATACGCAGTATTTT. It is translated as CASSESRGGRDTQYF.

On this clonotype itself: One base away lies a much larger clone, so this may be a sequencing read error. This chain uses TRBV28 with TRBJ2-1; perhaps TRBD2 as D (5 bases). CDR3 length: 16 amino acids. Per germline, CDR1 MDHEN and CDR2 SYDVKM. V lost 4 bases, J lost 0 bases, and 13 bases lay in between. The DNA for the CDR3 is TGTGCCAGCAGTTACACGGGGTTGAACTCCTACAATGAGCAGTTCTTC. This encodes CASSYTGLNSYNEQFF.

Notes on this clonotype: A much larger clone differs by one base, so this may be a read error. The chain combines TRBV6-2 or TRBV6-3 with TRBJ1-2; D ambiguous. The V gene lost 11 bases and the J gene lost 8 bases, with 15 bases spanning the gap. The germline gives CDR1 MNHEY, CDR2 SVGEGT. CDR3 size: 11 residues. The CDR3: CAAASGRGYTF. For the CDR3, the DNA is TGTGCCGCCGCGAGCGGGAGAGGCTACACCTTC.

The sample holds a few counts of this clonotype. V and J are TRBV20-1 and TRBJ1-5, with D unresolved. CDR1 DFQATT and CDR2 SNEGSKA come from the germline V gene (reference sequence). V was clipped by 0 bases and J by 0 bases, with 6 bases between them. The CDR3 covers 14 residues. The CDR3 sequence is CSARDIYSNQPQHF. The DNA of the CDR3 is TGCAGTGCTAGAGATATTTATAGCAATCAGCCCCAGCATTTT.